This is a list of T cell receptor beta chains from one sample in a study of beta chain bispecific antibodies for T cell cancers. TCRdb called the 5' RACE reads again in MiXCR, with one record for every CDR3 protein. The table has roughly 15,000 distinct CDR3 sequences, 2% to 2.5% seen once. The antigens these receptors bind are not known. Material for sequencing was healthy donor T cells cultured with leukemia cells. Receptors were obtained from a human donor in good health. Some clones in this sample may be carry-over from other donors' samples. Each CDR3 is given with its conserved first and last residue. D genes are given only for firm matches. Only some rows state a clone size, as once, few, many or a class for expanded clones.

many	TRBV4-1	.	TRBJ1-2	CASSQDWPQGLSSGYTF	TGCGCCAGCAGCCAAGATTGGCCCCAGGGGCTCTCTTCTGGCTACACCTTC
medium-sized	TRBV5-4	TRBD2	TRBJ2-3	CASSLDSGRGTDTQYF	TGTGCCAGCAGCTTGGATAGCGGGAGAGGGACAGATACGCAGTATTTT
many	TRBV2	.	TRBJ2-7	CASSVAGATYEQYF	TGTGCCAGCAGTGTTGCCGGGGCCACCTACGAGCAGTACTTC
many	TRBV7-6	.	TRBJ2-5	CASSLDPREETQYF	TGTGCCAGCAGCTTAGATCCCAGGGAAGAGACCCAGTACTTC
medium-sized	TRBV20-1	.	TRBJ2-1	CSARDISDEQFF	TGCAGTGCTAGAGACATTAGCGATGAGCAGTTCTTC
many	TRBV5-1	.	TRBJ2-2	CASSREPGGELFF	TGCGCCAGCAGTCGCGAGCCGGGCGGGGAGCTGTTTTTT
many	TRBV2	.	TRBJ2-7	CASSGSSYEQYF	TGTGCCAGCAGTGGCTCGTCCTACGAGCAGTACTTC
many	TRBV10-1	.	TRBJ2-3	CASSEGTTSTDTQYF	TGCGCCAGCAGTGAGGGCACCACTAGCACAGATACGCAGTATTTT
many	TRBV27	.	TRBJ2-7	CASSWGDSSYEQYF	TGTGCCAGCAGCTGGGGGGACAGCTCCTACGAGCAGTACTTC
many	TRBV3-1	.	TRBJ2-3	CASSKDSFSTDTQYF	TGTGCCAGCAGCAAGGACTCCTTTAGCACAGATACGCAGTATTTT
many	TRBV7-2	.	TRBJ1-4	CASSLPGSNEKLFF	TGTGCCAGCAGCCTGCCAGGGTCGAATGAAAAACTGTTTTTT
many	TRBV18	.	TRBJ2-1	CASSGDKPNRNEQFF	TGTGCCAGCTCAGGAGACAAACCCAACCGGAATGAGCAGTTCTTC
many	TRBV5-1	TRBD1	TRBJ2-1	CASSLWDRGYEQFF	TGCGCCAGCAGCTTGTGGGACAGGGGTTATGAGCAGTTCTTC
many	TRBV29-1	.	TRBJ1-1	CSVEDGSAEAFF	TGCAGCGTTGAAGATGGGTCTGCTGAAGCTTTCTTT
many	TRBV7-2	.	TRBJ2-1	CASSCGRGALSNEQFF	TGTGCCAGCAGCTGTGGGCGTGGGGCCCTGAGTAATGAGCAGTTCTTC
many	TRBV7-8	TRBD2	TRBJ2-5	CASSWGLAGVQETQYF	TGTGCCAGCAGCTGGGGGCTAGCGGGGGTCCAAGAGACCCAGTACTTC
medium-sized	TRBV29-1	.	TRBJ2-7	CSVTGPASYEQYF	TGCAGCGTAACCGGCCCGGCGTCCTACGAGCAGTACTTC
many	TRBV18	TRBD1	TRBJ2-2	CASSTGQGSTGELFF	TGTGCCAGCTCAACCGGACAGGGCTCCACCGGGGAGCTGTTTTTT
many	TRBV30	TRBD1	TRBJ1-2	CAWSVPMGQGILANYGYTF	TGTGCCTGGAGTGTACCTATGGGACAGGGGATTCTAGCCAACTATGGCTACACCTTC
many	TRBV2	TRBD2	TRBJ2-2	CASSTSGGAYTGELFF	TGTGCCAGCAGTACTAGCGGGGGGGCCTACACCGGGGAGCTGTTTTTT
many	TRBV7-8	.	TRBJ1-2	CASSLWALQTNYGYTF	TGTGCCAGCAGCTTGTGGGCCCTACAAACTAACTATGGCTACACCTTC
medium-sized	TRBV7-6	.	TRBJ1-4	CASSSSVGYNEKLFF	TGTGCCAGCAGTTCTAGCGTAGGATACAATGAAAAACTGTTTTTT
many	TRBV6-5	TRBD1	TRBJ2-5	CASSYLQGAVQETQYF	TGTGCCAGCAGTTACCTGCAGGGGGCCGTCCAAGAGACCCAGTACTTC
many	TRBV7-9	TRBD2	TRBJ2-5	CASRAGGETQYF	TGTGCCAGCAGAGCGGGGGGGGAGACCCAGTACTTC
many	TRBV19	.	TRBJ1-1	CASRGGPLRDTEAFF	TGTGCCAGTAGGGGGGGGCCACTTCGTGACACTGAAGCTTTCTTT
many	TRBV7-9	.	TRBJ2-1	CASSLAGGEQFF	TGTGCCAGCAGCTTAGCGGGGGGTGAGCAGTTCTTC
many	TRBV20-1	.	TRBJ2-1	CSVPTVRGPSIYNEQFF	TGCAGTGTACCGACTGTGCGGGGGCCTTCCATCTACAATGAGCAGTTCTTC
many	TRBV7-9	.	TRBJ1-2	CASSYPGPPDYGYTF	TGTGCCAGCAGCTACCCAGGACCGCCGGACTATGGCTACACCTTC
many	TRBV18	.	TRBJ2-3	CASSSAGTDTQYF	TGTGCCAGCTCTAGCGCCGGTACAGATACGCAGTATTTT
.	TRBV18	TRBD2	TRBJ2-7	CASHTRGAGEQYF	TGTGCCAGTCATACGCGGGGGGCTGGCGAGCAGTACTTC
many	TRBV5-4	TRBD2	TRBJ2-5	CASHREGWEAETQYF	TGTGCCAGCCATAGGGAGGGGTGGGAGGCAGAGACCCAGTACTTC
many	TRBV28	.	TRBJ2-7	CASSSNEQYF	TGTGCCAGCAGTTCGAACGAGCAGTACTTC
many	TRBV29-1	.	TRBJ2-3	CSVPIGTDTQYF	TGCAGCGTTCCTATCGGCACAGATACGCAGTATTTT
many	TRBV5-1	TRBD1	TRBJ2-7	CASSSTGTADYEQYF	TGCGCCAGCAGCTCAACCGGGACAGCAGACTACGAGCAGTACTTC
many	TRBV13	.	TRBJ2-7	CASRGRTGSYEQYF	TGTGCCAGCAGGGGGCGAACAGGGAGCTACGAGCAGTACTTC
many	TRBV5-1	TRBD1	TRBJ2-7	CASSSGTGVTNQQYF	TGCGCCAGCAGCTCCGGGACAGGGGTAACTAACCAGCAGTACTTC